These 20 T cell receptor beta chains share one sample of origin, sequenced in a study of tissue T cells after allogeneic stem cell transplantation. Sequencing used immunoSEQ multiplex PCR; TCRdb keeps in-frame clones, though not all of them. The sample has some 25,000 clones, around 67% seen once; the top ten hold around 7.2%. The specimen comprised tissue from the ileum, sampled at autopsy. The receptor set was obtained from a female donor older than 55 with lung cancer.

The chain uses TRBV7-2 and TRBJ2-7; maybe TRBD1 (6 bases). Trimming removed 5 bases at V and 2 bases at J, with 16 bases between. Germline lookup yields CDR1 SGHTA and CDR2 FQGNSA. The CDR3 sequence is 15 residues long. The CDR3 spells CASSGTGTRTYEQYF. CDR3 bases: TGTGCCAGCAGCGGTACAGGGACCCGCACCTACGAGCAGTACTTC.

By share of the sample, this clone is medium-sized (0.01 to 0.1%). The chain carries TRBV21-1 and TRBJ1-6. TRBV21-1 is an annotated pseudogene. The CDR3 has 17 residues. CDR3 bases: TGTGCCGGAACGAGGGGCCTGTTCTACCTATATAATTCACCCCTCCACTTT. Residues: CAGTRGLFYLYNSPLHF.

This clone is a singleton in its sample. The J gene is TRBJ2-7, the V gene TRBV11-2; tentatively, D is TRBD2 (6 bases). Trimming pared 5 bases from V and 6 bases from J, leaving 29 bases between. The CDR3 length is 18 residues. Per germline, CDR1 SGHAT and CDR2 FQNNGV. The CDR3 bases are TGTGCCAGCAGCCCGAGTCTAAGCGGGCGTCTGGTGGCGTCCGAGCAGTACTTC. Translated: CASSPSLSGRLVASEQYF.

The chain employs TRBV24-1 and TRBJ1-2, with 9 bases identical to TRBD1. The CDR3 has 17 amino acids. J gave up 10 bases and V 0 bases, and 14 bases lay outside the gene matches. In germline, CDR1 is KGHDR, CDR2 SFDVKD. The chain's CDR3 is CATSDLAGQGSRMVYTF. Written as DNA, the CDR3 is TGTGCCACCAGTGATTTGGCGGGACAGGGTTCCCGAATGGTCTACACCTTC.

The gene calls are TRBV9 and TRBJ2-1; the D is unclear. Looked up from germline, CDR1 is SGDLS and CDR2 is YYNGEE. The CDR3 is 14 residues long. Trimming left V 0 bases short and J 1 base short, with 5 bases between. The CDR3 DNA reads as TGTGCCAGCAGCGTAGACGGGTCCTACAATGAGCAGTTCTTC. This codes for CASSVDGSYNEQFF. The complete variable domain, with remaining parts taken from reference TRBV9 and TRBJ2-1, reads DSGVTQTPKHLITATGQRVTLRCSPRSGDLSVYWYQQSLDQGLQFLIQYYNGEERAKGNILERFSAQQFPDLHSELNLSSLELGDSALYFCASSVDGSYNEQFFGPGTRLTVL.

The V call is TRBV7-9, the J call TRBJ1-5, with D possibly being TRBD1 (5 bases). The germline V gene encodes CDR1 SEHNR and CDR2 FQNEAQ (reference sequence). Trimming removed 3 bases from V and 3 bases from J, with 9 bases in between. The CDR3 sequence is 14 residues long. The CDR3 here is CASSFEGANQPQHF. As DNA, the CDR3 is TGTGCCAGCAGCTTTGAAGGGGCCAATCAGCCCCAGCATTTT.

The CDR3 spells CASSRTRTFSDGANVLTF. The DNA for the CDR3 is TGCGCCAGCAGCCGCACTAGGACTTTTTCTGATGGGGCCAACGTCCTGACTTTC. The rearrangement uses TRBV23-1 and TRBJ2-6; a weak D match, TRBD2 (5 bases). TRBV23-1 is identified as an open reading frame with a role that is uncertain. V shed 6 bases and J shed 3 bases, with 21 bases lying between them. The length of the CDR3 is 18 residues.

J is TRBJ2-7 and V is TRBV7-2, with D unclear. V gave up 4 bases and J gave up 9 bases, with 16 bases separating them. CDR3 length: 13 residues. Germline V lookup: CDR1 SGHTA, CDR2 FQGNSA. The chain's CDR3 is CASSSSVGLWQYF. As DNA, the CDR3 is TGTGCCAGCAGCTCCTCGGTAGGCCTATGGCAGTACTTC.

The chain combines TRBV9 with TRBJ1-3; 7 bases are a match to TRBD1. Germline trimming cut 6 bases from V and 1 base from J; bases unmatched to any gene: 7. Germline loops: CDR1 SGDLS, CDR2 YYNGEE. The CDR3 contains 15 residues. Here the CDR3 DNA reads TGTGCCAGCAACCGGGACAGTGCTTCTGGAAACACCATATATTTT. Translated: CASNRDSASGNTIYF.

This chain connects TRBV4-1 to TRBJ1-5, with a weak D call TRBD1 (6 bases). V lost 3 bases and J 5 bases, leaving 17 bases between the germline ends. Germline V gene data show CDR1 as MGHRA and CDR2 as YSYEKL. The CDR3 covers 16 residues. The CDR3, as DNA: TGCGCCAGCAGCCAGGCCCTAGGGACAAGAGATCAGCCCCAGCATTTT. It encodes CASSQALGTRDQPQHF.

V is TRBV7-2 and J is TRBJ2-1, with D perhaps TRBD2 (7 bases). Trimming stripped 6 bases from V and 6 bases from J, with 12 bases between. This CDR3 has 13 amino acids. Looked up from germline, CDR1 is SGHTA and CDR2 is FQGNSA. CDR3 sequence: CASRGGGINEQFF. In DNA form, the CDR3 reads TGTGCCAGCAGAGGGGGGGGTATCAATGAGCAGTTCTTC.

The chain employs TRBV5-1 and TRBJ2-5; 15 positions match TRBD2. Germline V CDR1 and CDR2: SGHRS, YFSETQ. This CDR3 comprises 18 residues. J was trimmed by 4 bases and V by 4 bases; bases with no gene match: 11. CDR3 bases: TGCGCCAGCAGCCCTGGACTAGCGGGAGGGCCAAAGGGAGAGACCCAGTACTTC. Its protein is CASSPGLAGGPKGETQYF. The whole variable domain, remainder taken from reference TRBV5-1 and TRBJ2-5, is KAGVTQTPRYLIKTRGQQVTLSCSPISGHRSVSWYQQTPGQGLQFLFEYFSETQRNKGNFPGRFSGRQFSNSRSEMNVSTLELGDSALYLCASSPGLAGGPKGETQYFGPGTRLLVL.

The chain employs TRBV19 and TRBJ1-5, with TRBD1 matching over 9 bases. J gave up 5 bases and V 3 bases, and 8 bases lay outside the gene matches. This CDR3 is 16 amino acids long. Germline lookup yields CDR1 LNHDA and CDR2 SQIVND (reference sequence). For the CDR3, the DNA is TGTGCCAGTAGTATGAGCTGGAGGGACAGGGATCAGCCCCAGCATTTT. Its translation is CASSMSWRDRDQPQHF.

The gene calls are TRBV9 and TRBJ1-3; D call uncertain. Germline V gene sequence: CDR1 SGDLS, CDR2 YYNGEE. V shed 0 bases and J shed 4 bases, with 17 bases lying between them. The CDR3 contains 17 residues. The chain's CDR3 is CASSVGPDEALGNTIYF. The CDR3 DNA reads as TGTGCCAGCAGCGTAGGACCGGACGAAGCTCTGGGAAACACCATATATTTT.

This rearrangement joins TRBV9 to TRBJ1-2; TRBD1 might be the D (5 bases). Germline CDR1 reads SGDLS; CDR2 reads YYNGEE. Trimming took 0 bases from V and 4 from J, leaving 16 bases between them. The CDR3 is made up of 16 amino acids. The CDR3 region has the DNA TGTGCCAGCAGCGTAGGGGGGACGGCGAAAGCCTATGGCTACACCTTC. It codes for CASSVGGTAKAYGYTF.

V is TRBV12-5 and J is TRBJ1-1, with 7 bases aligning to TRBD1. Germline CDR1 reads LGHNT; CDR2 reads FRNRAP. The ends lost 3 bases at V and 3 bases at J; junction bases unmatched: 7. The length of the CDR3 is 15 residues. The CDR3 sequence: CASGFLTGRDTEAFF. The CDR3 nucleotides read TGTGCTAGTGGTTTCCTGACAGGGAGGGACACTGAAGCTTTCTTT.

The chain links TRBV7-9 to TRBJ1-2; D is ambiguous. The CDR3 loop spans 15 amino acids. V was pared by 1 base and J by 4 bases, with 13 bases between. Germline V gives CDR1 SEHNR, CDR2 FQNEAQ (reference sequence). CDR3 amino acids: CASSLVAQHGYGYTF. The CDR3 DNA reads TGTGCCAGCAGCTTAGTCGCGCAGCACGGCTATGGCTACACCTTC. Using reference TRBV7-9 and TRBJ1-2 for the parts outside the CDR3, the full variable domain is DTGVSQNPRHKITKRGQNVTFRCDPISEHNRLYWYRQTLGQGPEFLTYFQNEAQLEKSRLLSDRFSAERPKGSFSTLEIQRTEQGDSAMYLCASSLVAQHGYGYTFGSGTRLTVV.

The chain employs TRBV19 and TRBJ2-7, with TRBD2 identical over 14 bases. Germline CDR1 and CDR2: LNHDA and SQIVND (reference sequence). The CDR3 consists of 15 residues. V lost 6 bases to trimming and J lost 3 bases; unmatched junction nucleotides: 4. The CDR3 bases are TGTGCCAGTAGCCTCGGGACTAGCGGGAGCTACGAGCAGTACTTC. This gives the protein CASSLGTSGSYEQYF.

The gene calls are TRBV6-4 and TRBJ2-3, with 10 bases aligning to TRBD2. Germline V gene sequence: CDR1 MRHNA, CDR2 SNTAGT. The length of the CDR3 is 17 residues. With 6 bases clipped from V and 2 bases from J, the junction kept 11 bases outside the gene matches. The CDR3 DNA sequence: TGTGCCAGCAGGGTGAAATTAGCGGGAGGCTCCACAGATACGCAGTATTTT. It is translated as CASRVKLAGGSTDTQYF.

This clone was observed a handful of times. The chain employs TRBV7-3 and TRBJ1-2, with unresolved D. The CDR3 is 12 residues long. V was shortened by 4 bases and J by 8 bases, with 11 bases between the two germline ends. In germline, CDR1 is SGHTA, CDR2 FQGTGA. The CDR3 DNA reads as TGTGCCAGCAGCTATCCGAATGAGGGCTACACCTTC. It translates to CASSYPNEGYTF.